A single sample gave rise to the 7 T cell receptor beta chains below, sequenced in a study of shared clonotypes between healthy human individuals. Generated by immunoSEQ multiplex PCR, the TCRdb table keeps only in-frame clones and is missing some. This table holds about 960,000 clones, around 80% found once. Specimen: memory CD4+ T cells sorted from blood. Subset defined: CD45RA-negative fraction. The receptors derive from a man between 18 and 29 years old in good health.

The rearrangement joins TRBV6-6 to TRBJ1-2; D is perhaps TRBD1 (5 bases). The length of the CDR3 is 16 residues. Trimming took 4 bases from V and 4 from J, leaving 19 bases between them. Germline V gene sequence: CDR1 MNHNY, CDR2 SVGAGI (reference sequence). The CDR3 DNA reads TGTGCCAGCAGTTCCGGGACCTTACCCACCTTCTATGGCTACACCTTC. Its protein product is CASSSGTLPTFYGYTF.

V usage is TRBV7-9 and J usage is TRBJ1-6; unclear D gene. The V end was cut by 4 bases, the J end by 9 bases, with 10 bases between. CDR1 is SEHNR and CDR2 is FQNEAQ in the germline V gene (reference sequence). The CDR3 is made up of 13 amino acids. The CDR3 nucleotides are TGTGCCAGCAGCTCTCAGATGGGTTCACCCCTCCACTTT. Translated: CASSSQMGSPLHF.

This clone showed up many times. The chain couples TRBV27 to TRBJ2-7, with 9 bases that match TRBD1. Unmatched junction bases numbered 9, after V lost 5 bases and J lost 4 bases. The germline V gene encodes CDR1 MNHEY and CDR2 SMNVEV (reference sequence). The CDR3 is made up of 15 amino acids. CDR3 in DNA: TGTGCCAGCAGTGTGATCCGGGGACAGGGTTACGAGCAGTACTTC. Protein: CASSVIRGQGYEQYF.

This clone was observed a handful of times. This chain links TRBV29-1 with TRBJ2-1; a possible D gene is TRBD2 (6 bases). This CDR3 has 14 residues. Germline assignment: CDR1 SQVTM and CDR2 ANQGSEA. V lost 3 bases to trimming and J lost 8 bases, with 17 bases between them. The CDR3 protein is CSVEVAVGGDEQFF. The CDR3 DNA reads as TGCAGCGTTGAGGTAGCGGTAGGAGGCGATGAGCAGTTCTTC.

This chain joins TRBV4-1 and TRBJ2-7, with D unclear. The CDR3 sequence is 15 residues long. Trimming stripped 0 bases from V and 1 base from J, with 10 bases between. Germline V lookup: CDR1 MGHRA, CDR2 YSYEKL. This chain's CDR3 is CASSQEDGWSYEQYF. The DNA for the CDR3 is TGCGCCAGCAGCCAAGAAGACGGGTGGTCCTACGAGCAGTACTTC.

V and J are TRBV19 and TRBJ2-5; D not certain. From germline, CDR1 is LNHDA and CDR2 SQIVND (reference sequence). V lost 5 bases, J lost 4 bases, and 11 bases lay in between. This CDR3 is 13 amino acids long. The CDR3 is CASSSSITETQYF. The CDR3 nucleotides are TGTGCCAGTAGTTCTAGTATCACAGAGACCCAGTACTTC. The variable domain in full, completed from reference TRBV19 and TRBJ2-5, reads DGGITQSPKYLFRKEGQNVTLSCEQNLNHDAMYWYRQDPGQGLRLIYYSQIVNDFQKGDIAEGYSVSREKKESFPLTVTSAQKNPTAFYLCASSSSITETQYFGPGTRLLVL.

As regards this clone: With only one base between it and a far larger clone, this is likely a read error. CDR3 nucleotide sequence: TGTGCCAGCAGCTTACACTCCGGGGAGCTGTTTTTT. It specifies CASSLHSGELFF. V usage is TRBV11-3 and J usage is TRBJ2-2; D remains unclear. Germline assignment: CDR1 SGHNT and CDR2 YENEEA. The CDR3 is made up of 12 amino acids. Trimming took off 2 bases at V and 6 bases at J, with 4 bases between the two ends.